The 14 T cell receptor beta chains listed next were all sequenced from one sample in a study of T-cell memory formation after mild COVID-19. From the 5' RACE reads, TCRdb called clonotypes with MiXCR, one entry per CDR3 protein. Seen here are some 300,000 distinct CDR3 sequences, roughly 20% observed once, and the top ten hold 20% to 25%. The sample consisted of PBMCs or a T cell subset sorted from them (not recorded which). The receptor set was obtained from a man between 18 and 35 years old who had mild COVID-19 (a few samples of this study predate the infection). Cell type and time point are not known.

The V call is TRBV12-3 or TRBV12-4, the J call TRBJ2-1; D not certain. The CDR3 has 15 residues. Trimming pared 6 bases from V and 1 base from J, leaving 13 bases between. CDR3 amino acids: CASSVPPQSYNEQFF. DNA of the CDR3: TGTGCCAGCAGCGTCCCCCCCCAGTCCTACAATGAGCAGTTCTTC.

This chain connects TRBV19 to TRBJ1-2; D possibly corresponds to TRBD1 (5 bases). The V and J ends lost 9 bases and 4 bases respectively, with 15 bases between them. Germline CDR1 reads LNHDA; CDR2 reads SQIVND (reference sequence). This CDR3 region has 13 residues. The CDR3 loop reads CASQPQGLYGYTF. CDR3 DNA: TGTGCCAGCCAGCCCCAGGGTCTCTATGGCTACACCTTC.

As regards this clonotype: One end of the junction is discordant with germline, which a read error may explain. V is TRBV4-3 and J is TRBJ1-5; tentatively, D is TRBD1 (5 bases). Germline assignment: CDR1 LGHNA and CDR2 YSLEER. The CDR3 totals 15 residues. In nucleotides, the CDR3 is TGCGCCAGCAGCAAAGAGGCCACGACGGGACGGCCCCAGCATTTT. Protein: CASSKEATTGRPQHF.

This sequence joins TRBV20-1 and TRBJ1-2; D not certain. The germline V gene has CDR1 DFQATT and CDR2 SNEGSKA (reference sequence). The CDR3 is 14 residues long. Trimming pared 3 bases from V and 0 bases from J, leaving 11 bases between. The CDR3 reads CSASSGSSNYGYTF. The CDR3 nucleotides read TGCAGTGCTAGCTCCGGGAGCTCTAACTATGGCTACACCTTC.

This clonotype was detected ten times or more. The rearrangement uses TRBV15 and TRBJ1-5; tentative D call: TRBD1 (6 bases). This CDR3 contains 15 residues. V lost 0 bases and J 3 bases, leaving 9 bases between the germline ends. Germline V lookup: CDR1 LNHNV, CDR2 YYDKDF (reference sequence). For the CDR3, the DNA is TGTGCCACCAGCAGAGAAGGACAGCCCAATCAGCCCCAGCATTTT. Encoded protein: CATSREGQPNQPQHF.

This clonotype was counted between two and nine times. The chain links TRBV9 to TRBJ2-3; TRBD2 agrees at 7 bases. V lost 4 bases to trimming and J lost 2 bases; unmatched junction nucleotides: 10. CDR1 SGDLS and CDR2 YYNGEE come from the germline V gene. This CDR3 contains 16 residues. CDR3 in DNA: TGTGCCAGCAGCCCGCTAATCGCGGGGGTCACAGATACGCAGTATTTT. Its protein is CASSPLIAGVTDTQYF.

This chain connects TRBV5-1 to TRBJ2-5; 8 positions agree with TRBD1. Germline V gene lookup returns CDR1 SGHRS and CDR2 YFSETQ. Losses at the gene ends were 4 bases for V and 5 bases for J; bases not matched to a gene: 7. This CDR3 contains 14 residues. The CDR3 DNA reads TGCGCCAGCAGCGACCAGGGGGCAGGGGAGACCCAGTACTTC. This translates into CASSDQGAGETQYF.

In nucleotides, the CDR3 is TGTGCCATCAGTGGGGTGCGAGGAAAAGGCCAAGAGACCCAGTACTTC. Translation gives CAISGVRGKGQETQYF. The V gene is TRBV10-3, the J gene TRBJ2-5, with no clear D. Looked up from germline, CDR1 is ENHRY and CDR2 is SYGVKD. The ends were cut back, 4 bases at V and 1 base at J, with 16 bases in the middle. The CDR3 spans 16 residues.

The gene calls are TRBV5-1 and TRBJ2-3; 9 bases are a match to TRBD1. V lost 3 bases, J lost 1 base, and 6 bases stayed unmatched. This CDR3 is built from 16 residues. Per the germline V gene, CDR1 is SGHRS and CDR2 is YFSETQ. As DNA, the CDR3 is TGCGCCAGCAGCTCATGGACAGGGGACGGCACAGATACGCAGTATTTT. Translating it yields CASSSWTGDGTDTQYF.

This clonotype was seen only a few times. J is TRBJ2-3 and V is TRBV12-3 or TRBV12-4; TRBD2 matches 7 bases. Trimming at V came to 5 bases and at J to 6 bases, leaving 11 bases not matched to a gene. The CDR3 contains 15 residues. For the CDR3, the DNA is TGTGCCAGCAGTGGGGGGGGGACCCTTGGGGATACGCAGTATTTT. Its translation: CASSGGGTLGDTQYF.

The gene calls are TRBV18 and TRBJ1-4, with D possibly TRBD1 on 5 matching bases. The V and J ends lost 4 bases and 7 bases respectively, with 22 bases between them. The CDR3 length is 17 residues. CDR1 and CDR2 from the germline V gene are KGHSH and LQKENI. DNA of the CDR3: TGTGCCAGCTCACAATCGGGGACTCAATGGGATATTGAAAAACTGTTTTTT. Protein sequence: CASSQSGTQWDIEKLFF.

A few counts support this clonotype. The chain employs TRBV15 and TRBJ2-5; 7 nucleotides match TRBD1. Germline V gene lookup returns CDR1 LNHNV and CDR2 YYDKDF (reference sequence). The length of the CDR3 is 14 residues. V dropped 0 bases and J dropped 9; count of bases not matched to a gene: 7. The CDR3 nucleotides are TGTGCCACCAGCAGAGAAGGGCTACAGGGGTCCCAGTACTTC. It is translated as CATSREGLQGSQYF.

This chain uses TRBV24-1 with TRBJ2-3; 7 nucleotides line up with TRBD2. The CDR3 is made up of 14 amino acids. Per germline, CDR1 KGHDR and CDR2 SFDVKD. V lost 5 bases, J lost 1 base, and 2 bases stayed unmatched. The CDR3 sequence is CATSVSGGTDTQYF. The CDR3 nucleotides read TGTGCCACCAGTGTGAGCGGGGGCACAGATACGCAGTATTTT.

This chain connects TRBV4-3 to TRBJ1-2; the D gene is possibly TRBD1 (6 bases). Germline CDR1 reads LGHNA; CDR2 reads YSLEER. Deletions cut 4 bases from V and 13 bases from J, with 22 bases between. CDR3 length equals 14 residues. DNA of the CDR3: TGCGCCAGCAGCCCCCCGGGGGGGCCGAATTCTTTCACCTTC. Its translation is CASSPPGGPNSFTF.